This TCR beta chain was documented in a study of CD8 T cells in ankylosing spondylitis. Study results and caveats: With a CD8+ phenotype, disease-linked clones were relatively rare in peripheral blood.

TCRdb used MiXCR to reprocess the 5' RACE reads, holding one entry per CDR3 protein. The data contain 130,000 or so distinct CDR3 sequences, roughly 6.6% of them seen just once; the ten biggest clones take up over 9%. V lost 4 bases to trimming and J lost 7 bases; unmatched junction nucleotides: 10. The germline V gene encodes CDR1 SGHRS and CDR2 YFSETQ. CDR3 length: 17 residues. In this sample, this clonotype turned up many times. Its cognate antigen is unknown. The rearrangement joins TRBV5-1 to TRBJ2-1; 14 bases align to TRBD2. Sequencing was done on a sample of blood, either unsorted or a sorted T cell fraction (not recorded which). The receptor's source is a male donor with ankylosing spondylitis or in good health (not recorded which). CDR3 nucleotides: TGCGCCAGCAGCCTAGATCCGGGACTAGCGGGAGTAAATGAGCAGTTCTTC. It specifies CASSLDPGLAGVNEQFF. The full variable domain, rest sourced from reference TRBV5-1 and TRBJ2-1, is KAGVTQTPRYLIKTRGQQVTLSCSPISGHRSVSWYQQTPGQGLQFLFEYFSETQRNKGNFPGRFSGRQFSNSRSEMNVSTLELGDSALYLCASSLDPGLAGVNEQFFGPGTRLTVL.